Here is one T cell receptor (beta chain) with its context. Other DNA sequences from this sample encode an identical CDR3 as well. Per the original data handling: Estimation of nucleated cell counts was performed using reference gene primer amplification. The table came from immunoSEQ multiplex PCR; TCRdb's copy has only in-frame clones and leaves some out. The V and J calls and clone size are taken from that table; D and trimming were inferred from the DNA. The top ten hold about 10% of the sample, which has more than 75,000 clones, roughly 78% seen once. Germline CDR1 reads SGHRS; CDR2 reads YFSETQ. The CDR3 is 15 amino acids. The V gene lost 0 bases and the J gene lost 1 base, with 8 bases spanning the gap. These data belong to a study of blood T cell repertoires in COVID-19. Study-wide context: PBMCs, B-cell-depleted T cells, or T cells provided the cDNA or gDNA that made up the material.

This clonotype was sampled from a man aged 55-75 years with acute or convalescent COVID-19. Material: peripheral blood. The chain employs TRBV5-1 and TRBJ2-1; D not certain. CDR3 nucleotides: TGCGCCAGCAGCTTGGACGGGTCTTCCTACAATGAGCAGTTCTTC. Its translation: CASSLDGSSYNEQFF. Variable domain in full (rest from reference TRBV5-1 and TRBJ2-1): KAGVTQTPRYLIKTRGQQVTLSCSPISGHRSVSWYQQTPGQGLQFLFEYFSETQRNKGNFPGRFSGRQFSNSRSEMNVSTLELGDSALYLCASSLDGSSYNEQFFGPGTRLTVL.